The 18 T cell receptor beta chains below come from one sample, sequenced in a study of blood T cell repertoires in COVID-19. Here immunoSEQ multiplex PCR was the method, and the copy in TCRdb shows in-frame clones only, minus some. The data hold about 200,000 clones, with roughly nine tenths observed a single time. The sample comprised peripheral blood. Receptor source: a woman aged 50 to 60 with acute or convalescent COVID-19.

The chain combines TRBV29-1 with TRBJ2-3; maybe TRBD2 (5 bases). Trimming cost V 5 bases and J 9 bases, with 12 bases left between them. Germline V gives CDR1 SQVTM, CDR2 ANQGSEA. CDR3 length: 11 residues. Here the CDR3 reads CSVRLPGTQYF. The DNA of the CDR3 is TGCAGCGTTCGACTCCCGGGGACGCAGTATTTT.

V gene TRBV5-4 combines with J gene TRBJ1-2, with TRBD1 matching over 7 bases. Looked up from germline, CDR1 is SGHNT and CDR2 is YYREEE (reference sequence). The CDR3 is 16 amino acids. V gave up 4 bases and J gave up 5 bases; unmatched junction bases: 14. The CDR3 nucleotides read TGTGCCAGCAGCCCTCCCCGTACAGGGGTGAGGTATGGCTACACCTTC. As protein: CASSPPRTGVRYGYTF. The full variable domain, its missing parts supplied by reference TRBV5-4 and TRBJ1-2, is ETGVTQSPTHLIKTRGQQVTLRCSSQSGHNTVSWYQQALGQGPQFIFQYYREEENGRGNFPPRFSGLQFPNYSSELNVNALELDDSALYLCASSPPRTGVRYGYTFGSGTRLTVV.

The chain carries TRBV7-6 and TRBJ2-2; the D gene is possibly TRBD1 (5 bases). V was clipped by 5 bases and J by 0 bases, with 10 bases between them. CDR3 length: 15 residues. Germline V gene lookup returns CDR1 SGHVS and CDR2 FNYEAQ. The CDR3 sequence is CASSATASNTGELFF. The CDR3 DNA follows: TGTGCCAGCAGCGCGACAGCCTCGAACACCGGGGAGCTGTTTTTT.

The rearrangement links TRBV7-2 to TRBJ2-6; 7 bases are a match to TRBD1. J was trimmed by 4 bases and V by 3 bases; bases with no gene match: 3. The CDR3 runs to 15 residues. CDR1 and CDR2 from the germline V gene are SGHTA and FQGNSA. CDR3 coding DNA: TGTGCCAGCAGCTTTACAGGGGCCGGGGCCAACGTCCTGACTTTC. Translation: CASSFTGAGANVLTF.

The rearrangement links TRBV20-1 to TRBJ2-1, with 7 bases matching TRBD1. The V gene's germline CDR1 is DFQATT and CDR2 SNEGSKA (reference sequence). Germline trimming cut 3 bases from V and 2 bases from J; bases unmatched to any gene: 10. The CDR3 spans 16 residues. The CDR3 DNA sequence: TGCAGTGCTAGTGCCACAGGGGAGAGCGCCTACAATGAGCAGTTCTTC. Amino acids: CSASATGESAYNEQFF.

The table lists this clone with a few counts. For the CDR3, the DNA is TGTGCCAGCAGCTTAGTGAGCTCCTATAATTCACCCCTCCACTTT. Translating it yields CASSLVSSYNSPLHF. The V gene is TRBV11-3, the J gene TRBJ1-6; D unclear. Trimming removed 1 base at V and 0 bases at J, with 4 bases between. Germline loops: CDR1 SGHNT, CDR2 YENEEA. There are 15 residues in the CDR3.

The V and J genes are TRBV29-1 and TRBJ2-2; TRBD1 is a possible D gene (6 bases). The length of the CDR3 is 15 residues. V shed 6 bases and J shed 5 bases, with 19 bases lying between them. In germline, CDR1 is SQVTM, CDR2 ANQGSEA. The CDR3 sequence is CSVFSGADETGELFF. CDR3 DNA sequence: TGCAGCGTGTTCTCAGGGGCGGATGAGACCGGGGAGCTGTTTTTT.

V usage is TRBV28 and J usage is TRBJ2-7, with 7 bases aligning to TRBD2. The trim removed 6 bases at V and 7 bases at J, leaving 15 bases unmatched. The CDR3 runs 15 residues. Per germline, CDR1 MDHEN and CDR2 SYDVKM. The CDR3 loop reads CASSPAAGVMGEQYF. CDR3 sequence (DNA): TGTGCCAGCAGCCCAGCTGCGGGGGTAATGGGAGAGCAGTACTTC.

V gene TRBV7-9 combines with J gene TRBJ1-2; D possibly corresponds to TRBD1 (5 bases). The germline V and J ends were trimmed by 2 bases and 0 bases, with 10 bases remaining between them. Germline V gene sequence: CDR1 SEHNR, CDR2 FQNEAQ (reference sequence). This CDR3 region has 15 residues. The CDR3 coding sequence is TGTGCCAGCAGCTTAAGCGACAGAGCTAACTATGGCTACACCTTC. Translated, it gives CASSLSDRANYGYTF.

V gene TRBV9 combines with J gene TRBJ2-2; 7 bases are shared with TRBD1. J gave up 0 bases and V 0 bases, and 8 bases lay outside the gene matches. The CDR3 loop spans 18 amino acids. Germline V CDR1 and CDR2: SGDLS, YYNGEE. CDR3 loop: CASSVVPTGTANTGELFF. The CDR3 coding sequence is TGTGCCAGCAGCGTAGTTCCAACCGGGACAGCGAACACCGGGGAGCTGTTTTTT. The full variable domain, rest sourced from reference TRBV9 and TRBJ2-2, is DSGVTQTPKHLITATGQRVTLRCSPRSGDLSVYWYQQSLDQGLQFLIQYYNGEERAKGNILERFSAQQFPDLHSELNLSSLELGDSALYFCASSVVPTGTANTGELFFGEGSRLTVL.

This sequence joins TRBV6-5 and TRBJ2-7; possibly TRBD2 for D (6 bases). Germline V gene lookup returns CDR1 MNHEY and CDR2 SVGAGI. There are 14 residues in the CDR3. Trimming left V 1 base short and J 5 bases short, with 12 bases between. The CDR3 DNA is TGTGCCAGCAGTTACTTCGGGGGAAAGGACGAGCAGTACTTC. Its protein is CASSYFGGKDEQYF.

V and J are TRBV29-1 and TRBJ1-4, with 7 bases aligning to TRBD1. Germline lookup yields CDR1 SQVTM and CDR2 ANQGSEA. The CDR3 has 15 residues. V lost 7 bases and J lost 7; bases outside the gene matches: 15. For the CDR3, the DNA is TGCAGCGCCTACATCATCAGACAGGGAGGTGAAAAACTGTTTTTT. The encoded protein is CSAYIIRQGGEKLFF.

The chain links TRBV25-1 to TRBJ2-7; 8 nucleotides agree with TRBD2. Germline-derived CDR1 and CDR2 are MGHDK and SYGVNS. The V segment lost 0 bases and the J segment 4 bases; nucleotides outside the gene matches: 5. The CDR3 consists of 15 residues. In DNA, the CDR3 is TGTGCCAGCAGTGAATACGGGAGGGCCGTTTACGAGCAGTACTTC. As protein: CASSEYGRAVYEQYF.

This chain connects TRBV11-2 to TRBJ2-7; 8 nucleotides align to TRBD1. CDR1 SGHAT and CDR2 FQNNGV come from the germline V gene. CDR3 length: 13 residues. V lost 5 bases, J lost 7 bases, and 7 bases stayed unmatched. This CDR3 reads CASSPPGGWEQYF. In nucleotides, the CDR3 is TGTGCCAGCAGCCCACCAGGGGGCTGGGAGCAGTACTTC.

The rearrangement links TRBV11-3 to TRBJ1-6, with unresolved D. In germline, CDR1 is SGHNT, CDR2 YENEEA. Deletions cut 5 bases from V and 9 bases from J, with 17 bases between. This CDR3 is built from 15 residues. The CDR3, as DNA: TGTGCCAGCAGCCCCCGGACGGGAATTAGTTCACCCCTCCACTTT. This codes for CASSPRTGISSPLHF.

The chain links TRBV4-1 to TRBJ1-2; a possible D gene is TRBD1 (5 bases). Germline V CDR1 and CDR2: MGHRA, YSYEKL. The CDR3 is 14 amino acids. The germline V and J ends were trimmed by 1 base and 4 bases, with 10 bases remaining between them. CDR3 sequence (DNA): TGCGCCAGCAGCCAAGGGGGGGTTTCCTATGGCTACACCTTC. It is translated as CASSQGGVSYGYTF.

The chain couples TRBV18 to TRBJ1-2; possible D gene TRBD1, 6 bases. Looked up from germline, CDR1 is KGHSH and CDR2 is LQKENI. This CDR3 has 14 residues. Between the trimmed V and J ends, which lost 6 bases and 6 bases, there was a span of 17 bases. The CDR3 bases are TGTGCCAGCTCCTTCTCTTCAGCAGGGGATGGCTACACCTTC. Translation: CASSFSSAGDGYTF.

This clone was counted once. The V and J genes are TRBV20-1 and TRBJ2-7; the match to TRBD2 covers 11 bases. Trimming cost V 3 bases and J 9 bases; bases outside gene matches: 16. Looked up from germline, CDR1 is DFQATT and CDR2 is SNEGSKA (reference sequence). The CDR3 totals 16 residues. The CDR3 DNA reads TGCAGTGCTAGTTCTATGAAGGGTAGCGGGGGGGAAGTGCAGTACTTC. Its translation: CSASSMKGSGGEVQYF.